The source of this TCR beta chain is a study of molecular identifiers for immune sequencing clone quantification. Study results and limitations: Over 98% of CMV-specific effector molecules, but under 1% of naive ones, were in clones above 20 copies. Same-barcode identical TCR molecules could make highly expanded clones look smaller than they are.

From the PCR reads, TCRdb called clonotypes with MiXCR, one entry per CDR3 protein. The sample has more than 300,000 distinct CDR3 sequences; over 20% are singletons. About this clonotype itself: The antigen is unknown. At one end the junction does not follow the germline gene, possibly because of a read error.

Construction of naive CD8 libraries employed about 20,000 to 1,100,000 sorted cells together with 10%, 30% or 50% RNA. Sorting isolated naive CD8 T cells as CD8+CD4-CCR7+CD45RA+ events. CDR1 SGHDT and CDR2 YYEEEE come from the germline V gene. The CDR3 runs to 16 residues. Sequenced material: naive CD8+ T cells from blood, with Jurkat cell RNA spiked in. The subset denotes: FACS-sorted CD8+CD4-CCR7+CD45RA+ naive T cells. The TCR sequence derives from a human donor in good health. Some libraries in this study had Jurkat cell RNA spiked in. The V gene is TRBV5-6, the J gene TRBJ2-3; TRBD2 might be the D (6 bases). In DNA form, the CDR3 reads TGTGCCAGCAGCTTGGGGGGGGTGGGGAGCACAGATACGCAGTGTTTT. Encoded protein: CASSLGGVGSTDTQCF.